This T cell receptor (beta chain) was obtained from a study of regulatory T cells in long-lasting Graves disease. Whole-study context: Persistent Graves' disease required over 5 years of antithyroid drugs and positive TSH receptor antibodies. General study results and limits: Comparison showed that persistent patients shared more public clonotypes (2,741) than new patients (nearly 1,000). Among samples with persistent disease, TRBV28, TRBJ1-2 and TRBJ2-5 were favored.

Time point denoted: persistent/refractory GD, antithyroid drugs over 5 years with positive TRAb. Isolated PBMC RNA provided the starting material for the TCR library. The patients included were those that came from an endocrinology department in Xi'an, China. CDR3 regions were amplified by Arm-PCR using iRepertoire HTBI primers to build TCR beta libraries. Each CDR3 protein gets one entry after TCRdb re-called the multiplex PCR reads with MiXCR. The sample contains a few hundred thousand distinct CDR3 sequences, 20% to 25% of which appear only once. This clonotype was counted many times. The antigen is undetermined. This CDR3 has 13 amino acids. Trimming removed 8 bases from V and 4 bases from J, with 9 bases in between. Germline CDR1 is MDHEN and CDR2 is SYDVKM.

The TCR was taken from a female donor with Graves disease. Material: peripheral blood mononuclear cells (PBMCs), obtained when the disease was refractory, from a patient treated with antithyroid drugs. This sequence joins TRBV28 and TRBJ2-6, with no clear D. DNA for the CDR3: TGTGCCAGCTCTGACTCGGGGGCCAACGTCCTGACTTTC. Its translation is CASSDSGANVLTF.